This TCR beta chain was recorded in a study of T cells expressing NK-cell markers. Following a re-call of the 5' RACE reads, TCRdb has one entry per CDR3 protein and lacks DNA. This sample carries 150,000 to 180,000 distinct CDR3 sequences, with approximately 35% going to the ten biggest clones. Germline CDR1 DFQATT, CDR2 SNEGSKA (reference sequence). CDR3 length equals 14 residues. The gene calls are TRBV20-1 and TRBJ2-3; TCRdb's D call, TRBD1, is unchecked because there is no DNA. This TCR was sampled from a woman aged 45-59 years in good health. The sequencing input was blood T cells: a sorted CD56 or NKG2C T cell subset, CD4+ or CD8+ T cells, or bulk PBMC T cells (not recorded which). CDR3 amino acids: CSARPSSGSDTQYF.